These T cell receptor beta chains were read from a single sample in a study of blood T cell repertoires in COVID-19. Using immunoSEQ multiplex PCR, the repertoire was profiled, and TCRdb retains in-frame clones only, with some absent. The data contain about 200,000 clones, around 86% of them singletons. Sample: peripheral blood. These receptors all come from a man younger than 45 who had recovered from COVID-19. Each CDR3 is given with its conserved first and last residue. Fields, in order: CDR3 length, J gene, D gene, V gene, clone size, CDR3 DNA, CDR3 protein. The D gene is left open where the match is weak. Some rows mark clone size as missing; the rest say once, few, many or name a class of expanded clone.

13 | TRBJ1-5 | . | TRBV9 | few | TGTGCCAGCAGCGGGGGACATCGCCAGCCCCAGCATTTT | CASSGGHRQPQHF
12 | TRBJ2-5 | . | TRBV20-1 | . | TGCAGTGCTAGTTTCAGTTCCGAGACCCAGTACTTC | CSASFSSETQYF
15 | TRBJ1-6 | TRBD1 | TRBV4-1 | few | TGCGCCAGCAGCCGCTCGGGACAGGAGCATTCACCCCTCCACTTT | CASSRSGQEHSPLHF
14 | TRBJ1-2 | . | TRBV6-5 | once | TGTGCCAGCAGTCCCACCGGGACATTAATTGGCCACACCTTC | CASSPTGTLIGHTF
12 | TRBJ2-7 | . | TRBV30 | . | TGTGCCTGGATGGGGCTCACCTACGAGCAGTACTTC | CAWMGLTYEQYF
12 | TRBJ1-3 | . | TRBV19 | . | TGTGCCAGCACGGGACTCGGGAACACCATATATTTT | CASTGLGNTIYF
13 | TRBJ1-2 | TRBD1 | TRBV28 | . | TGTGCCAGCACCCCGGACAGGGAGTATGGCTACACCTTC | CASTPDREYGYTF
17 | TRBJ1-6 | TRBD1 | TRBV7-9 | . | TGTGCCAGCGGGACCGGGACAGGAGGCTCCCCCAATTCACCCCTCCACTTT | CASGTGTGGSPNSPLHF
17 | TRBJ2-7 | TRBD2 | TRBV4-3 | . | TGCGCCAGCAGCCAGGCTCTTATGGGGGGGTCGTCCTACGAGCAGTACTTC | CASSQALMGGSSYEQYF
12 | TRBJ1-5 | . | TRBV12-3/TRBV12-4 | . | TGTGCCAGCAGTTTTGCGAATCAGCCCCAGCATTTT | CASSFANQPQHF
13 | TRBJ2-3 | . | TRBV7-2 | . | TGTGCCAGCAGCACCGAGGGAAGGGCTACGCAGTATTTT | CASSTEGRATQYF
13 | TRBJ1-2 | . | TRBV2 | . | TGTGCCAGCAGTGAAGAGGGGTGGGGCGGCTACACCTTC | CASSEEGWGGYTF
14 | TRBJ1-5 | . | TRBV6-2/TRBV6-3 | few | TGTGCCAGCAGTACCATGGGGGGGGCCCAGCCCCAGCATTTT | CASSTMGGAQPQHF
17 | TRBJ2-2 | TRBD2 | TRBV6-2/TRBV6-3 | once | TGTGCCAGCAGTTCGTACCCTAGCGGGCGTGTCACCGGGGAGCTGTTTTTT | CASSSYPSGRVTGELFF
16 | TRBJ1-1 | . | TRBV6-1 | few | TGTGCCAGCAGTGAGGGCAGCCACACCCTGAACACTGAAGCTTTCTTT | CASSEGSHTLNTEAFF
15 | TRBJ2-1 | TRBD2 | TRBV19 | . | TGTGCCAGTAGCTATGGCCTAGCGGTTGGGAATGAGCAGTTCTTC | CASSYGLAVGNEQFF
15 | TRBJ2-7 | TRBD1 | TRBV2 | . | TGTGCCAGCAGTGACCAACCGGACAGGCCCTACGAGCAGTACTTC | CASSDQPDRPYEQYF
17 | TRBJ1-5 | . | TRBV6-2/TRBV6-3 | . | TGTGCCAGCAGCCCAACAGGGCTTTGGTGGAGCAATCAGCCCCAGCATTTT | CASSPTGLWWSNQPQHF
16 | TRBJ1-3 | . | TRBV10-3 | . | TGTGCCATCAATCCACAGCTAACTCACTCTGGAAACACCATATATTTT | CAINPQLTHSGNTIYF
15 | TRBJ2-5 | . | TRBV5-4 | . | TGTGCCAGCAGCTTGAAACTTAACAGCCAAGAGACCCAGTACTTC | CASSLKLNSQETQYF
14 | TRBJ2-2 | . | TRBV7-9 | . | TGTGCCAGCACCCCGGCGGGGAGCACCGGGGAGCTGTTTTTT | CASTPAGSTGELFF
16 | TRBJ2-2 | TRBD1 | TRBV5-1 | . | TGCGCCAGCAGCGAACTAGGGGGCAGGAACACCGGGGAGCTGTTTTTT | CASSELGGRNTGELFF
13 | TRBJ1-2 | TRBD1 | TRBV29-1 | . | TGCAGCGTTGAGGGACAGGGATACTATGGCTACACCTTC | CSVEGQGYYGYTF
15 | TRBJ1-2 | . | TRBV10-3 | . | TGTGCCATAGGATTTATGGACAGCCCTAACTATGGCTACACCTTC | CAIGFMDSPNYGYTF
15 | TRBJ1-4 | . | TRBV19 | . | TGTGCCAGCAAGGCTGGGAGGCCAAGGAATGAAAAACTGTTTTTT | CASKAGRPRNEKLFF
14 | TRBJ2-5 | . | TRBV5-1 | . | TGCGCCAGCAGCTTGGCTACGGGGAGAGAGACCCAGTACTTC | CASSLATGRETQYF
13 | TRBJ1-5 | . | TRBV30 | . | TGTGCCTGGAGTGTAGGGGCCGATCAGCCCCAGCATTTT | CAWSVGADQPQHF
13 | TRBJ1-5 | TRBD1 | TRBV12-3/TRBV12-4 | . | TGTGCCAGCAGGACAGGGAGAGGTCAGCCCCAGCATTTT | CASRTGRGQPQHF
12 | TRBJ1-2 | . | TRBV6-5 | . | TGTGCCAGCAGTTGGCAGGGCTATGGCTACACCTTC | CASSWQGYGYTF
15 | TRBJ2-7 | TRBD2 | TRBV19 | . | TGTGCCAGTAGTCGTTCGACTAGCGGGGTATACGAGCAGTACTTC | CASSRSTSGVYEQYF
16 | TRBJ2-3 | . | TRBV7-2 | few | TGTGCCAGCAGTCCTGGGGCCCTCCCCTACACAGATACGCAGTATTTT | CASSPGALPYTDTQYF
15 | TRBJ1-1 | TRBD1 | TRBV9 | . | TGTGCCAGCGGAGAACTGGGACAGGGGTTCTCTGAAGCTTTCTTT | CASGELGQGFSEAFF
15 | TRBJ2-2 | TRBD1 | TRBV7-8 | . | TGTGCCAGCAGCCCCGGGACAGGGGACACCGGGGAGCTGTTTTTT | CASSPGTGDTGELFF
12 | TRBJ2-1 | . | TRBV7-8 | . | TGTGCCAGCAGTCAAGCTTTTGGTGAGCAGTTCTTC | CASSQAFGEQFF
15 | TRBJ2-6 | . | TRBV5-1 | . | TGCGCCAGCGGGGAGCGAATCTCTGGGGCCAACGTCCTGACTTTC | CASGERISGANVLTF
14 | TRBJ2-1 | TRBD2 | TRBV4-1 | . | TGCGCCAGCAGCCTGGGACTAGCGGGAGACTGGTGGTTCTTC | CASSLGLAGDWWFF
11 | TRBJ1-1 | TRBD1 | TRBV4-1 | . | TGCGCCAGCAGCGCCCACAGGGGGCATTTCTTT | CASSAHRGHFF
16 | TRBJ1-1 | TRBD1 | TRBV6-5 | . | TGTGCCAGCAGTTCGTGGGGACAGGGGATGAACACTGAAGCTTTCTTT | CASSSWGQGMNTEAFF
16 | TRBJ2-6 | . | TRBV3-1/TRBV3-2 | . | TGTGCCAGCAGCCAAGATTTAGGGGCTGGGGCCAACGTCCTGACTTTC | CASSQDLGAGANVLTF
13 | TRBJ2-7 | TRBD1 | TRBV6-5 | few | TGTGCCAGCAGTACCCAGGGGGCAGGCGAGCAGTACTTC | CASSTQGAGEQYF
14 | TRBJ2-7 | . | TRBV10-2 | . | TGCGCCAGCAGTGAGGAACAGGTTTTCAACGAGCAGTACTTC | CASSEEQVFNEQYF
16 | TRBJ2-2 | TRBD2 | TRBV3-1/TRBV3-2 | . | TGTGCCAGCAGCCAAGCGGAGCGGGGATACACCGGGGAGCTGTTTTTT | CASSQAERGYTGELFF
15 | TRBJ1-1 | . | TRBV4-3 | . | TGCGCCAGCAGCCAAGATACAGGTTTGAACACTGAAGCTTTCTTT | CASSQDTGLNTEAFF
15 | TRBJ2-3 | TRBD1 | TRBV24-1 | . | TGTGCCACCAGTGATTTAGGACAGGGCCAAGATACGCAGTATTTT | CATSDLGQGQDTQYF
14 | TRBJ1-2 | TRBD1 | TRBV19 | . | TGTGCCAGTAGTCCAAGGGACAGCCGGTATGGCTACACCTTC | CASSPRDSRYGYTF
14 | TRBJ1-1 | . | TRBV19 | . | TGTGCCAGTAGTATGCAGTCAGGGAACACTGAAGCTTTCTTT | CASSMQSGNTEAFF
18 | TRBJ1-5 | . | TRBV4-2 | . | TGTGCCAGCAGCCAAGTCTTTGGTCGTGGGAGGAGTAATCAGCCCCAGCATTTT | CASSQVFGRGRSNQPQHF
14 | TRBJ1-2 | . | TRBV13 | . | TGTGCCAGCAGCTTAGGGGCAGGGATCGATGGCTACACCTTC | CASSLGAGIDGYTF
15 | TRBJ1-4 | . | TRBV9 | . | TGTGCCAGCAGCGTAGGGGGCGCAACTAATGAAAAACTGTTTTTT | CASSVGGATNEKLFF
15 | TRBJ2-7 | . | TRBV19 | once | TGTGCCAGTAGTACCTACGGTTCAATCTCCTACGAGCAGTACTTC | CASSTYGSISYEQYF
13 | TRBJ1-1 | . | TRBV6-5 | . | TGTGCCAGCAGGACAGGAGTGAAGACTGAAGCTTTCTTT | CASRTGVKTEAFF
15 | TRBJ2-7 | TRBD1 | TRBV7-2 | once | TGTGCCAGCAGCCCCACCGGGACAGTGGCCTACGAGCAGTACTTC | CASSPTGTVAYEQYF
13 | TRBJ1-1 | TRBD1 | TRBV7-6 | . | TGTGCCAGCAGCCCACGAGACAGGGCTGAAGCTTTCTTT | CASSPRDRAEAFF